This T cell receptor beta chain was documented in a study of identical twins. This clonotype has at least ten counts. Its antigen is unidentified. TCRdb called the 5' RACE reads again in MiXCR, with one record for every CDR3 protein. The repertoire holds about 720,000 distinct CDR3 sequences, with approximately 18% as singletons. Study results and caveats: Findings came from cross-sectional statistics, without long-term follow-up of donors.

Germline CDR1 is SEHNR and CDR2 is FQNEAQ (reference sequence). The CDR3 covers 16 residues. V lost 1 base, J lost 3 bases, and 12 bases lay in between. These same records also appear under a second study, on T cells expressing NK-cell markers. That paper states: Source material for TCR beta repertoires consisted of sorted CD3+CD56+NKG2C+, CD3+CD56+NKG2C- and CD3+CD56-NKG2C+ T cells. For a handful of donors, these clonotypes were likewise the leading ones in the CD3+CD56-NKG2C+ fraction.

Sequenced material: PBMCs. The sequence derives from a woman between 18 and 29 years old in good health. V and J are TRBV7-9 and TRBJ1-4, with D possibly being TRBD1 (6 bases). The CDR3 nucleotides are TGTGCCAGCAGCTTAGGGCGCGGGGGCCCTAATGAAAAACTGTTTTTT. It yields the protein CASSLGRGGPNEKLFF.